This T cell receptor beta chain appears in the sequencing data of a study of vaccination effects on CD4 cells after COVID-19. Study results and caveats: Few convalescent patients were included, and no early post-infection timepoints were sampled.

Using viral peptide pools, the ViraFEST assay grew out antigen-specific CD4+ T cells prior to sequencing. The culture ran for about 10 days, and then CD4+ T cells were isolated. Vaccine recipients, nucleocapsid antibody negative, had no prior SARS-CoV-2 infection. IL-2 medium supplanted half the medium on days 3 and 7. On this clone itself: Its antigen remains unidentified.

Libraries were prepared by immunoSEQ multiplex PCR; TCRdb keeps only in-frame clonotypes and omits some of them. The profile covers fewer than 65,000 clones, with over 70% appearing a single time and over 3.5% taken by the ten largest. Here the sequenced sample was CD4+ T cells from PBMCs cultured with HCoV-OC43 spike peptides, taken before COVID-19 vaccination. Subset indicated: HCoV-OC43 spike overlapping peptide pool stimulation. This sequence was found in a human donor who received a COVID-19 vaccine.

The DNA of the CDR3 is TGTGCCAGTAACCTGACTCCTAGGGGAGGCTACACCTTC. It is translated as CASNLTPRGGYTF. J is TRBJ1-2 and V is TRBV19; a possible D gene is TRBD1 (5 bases). The CDR3 totals 13 residues. Germline CDR1 is LNHDA and CDR2 is SQIVND (reference sequence). Trimming took 7 bases from V and 8 from J, leaving 17 bases between them.